These 4 T cell receptor beta chains came from one sample sequenced in a study of blood T cell repertoires in COVID-19. Clones were read by immunoSEQ multiplex PCR, and TCRdb kept only the in-frame ones, dropping some. The sample lists 80,000 or so clones, 81% seen once, with approximately 44% in the top ten. The sequenced sample was peripheral blood. These receptors came from an elderly man with acute or convalescent COVID-19.

The chain carries TRBV5-1 and TRBJ1-2; 7 nucleotides match TRBD1. Germline assignment: CDR1 SGHRS and CDR2 YFSETQ. CDR3 size: 13 residues. With V trimmed by 4 bases and J by 3 bases, 3 bases remained unmatched. The CDR3 coding sequence is TGCGCCAGCAGCCGGGACAGCGACTATGGCTACACCTTC. It encodes CASSRDSDYGYTF.

J is TRBJ2-1 and V is TRBV6-5, with 10 bases matching TRBD1. The germline CDR1 and CDR2 sequences are MNHEY and SVGAGI. The V segment lost 5 bases and the J segment 4 bases; nucleotides outside the gene matches: 2. The CDR3 has 14 amino acids. CDR3 DNA sequence: TGTGCCAGCAGTCCGGACAGGGGGTACAATGAGCAGTTCTTC. It specifies CASSPDRGYNEQFF.

The rearrangement links TRBV19 to TRBJ2-2, with 8 positions matching TRBD2. Germline-derived CDR1 and CDR2 are LNHDA and SQIVND (reference sequence). The CDR3 contains 16 residues. V lost 5 bases, J lost 7 bases, and 12 bases stayed unmatched. This CDR3 is CASSQPGGPFSGELFF. CDR3 sequence (DNA): TGTGCCAGTAGTCAACCGGGAGGGCCGTTTAGCGGGGAGCTGTTTTTT.

The V and J genes are TRBV11-2 and TRBJ2-7; TRBD1 aligns across 7 bases. Trimming took 5 bases from V and 3 from J; bases not matched to a gene: 16. In germline, CDR1 is SGHAT, CDR2 FQNNGV. The CDR3 totals 17 residues. The CDR3 sequence: CASSRDSYSPPGYEQYF. CDR3 sequence (DNA): TGTGCCAGCAGCCGGGACAGCTACTCCCCTCCAGGCTACGAGCAGTACTTC. Based on the CDR3 plus reference TRBV11-2 and TRBJ2-7, the full variable domain is EAGVAQSPRYKIIEKRQSVAFWCNPISGHATLYWYQQILGQGPKLLIQFQNNGVVDDSQLPKDRFSAERLKGVDSTLKIQPAKLEDSAVYLCASSRDSYSPPGYEQYFGPGTRLTVT.